Shown below are 25 T cell receptor beta chains from a single sample sequenced in a study of T-cell reconstitution after alpha-beta-depleted transplantation in children. For TCRbeta, the library was prepared with unique molecular identifiers. TCRdb re-derived calls from the PCR reads in MiXCR, one entry per CDR3 protein. The profile shows 6,500 or so distinct CDR3 sequences, roughly 5.4% of them singletons. Sequencing was performed on PBMCs, mostly from graft donor cells, taken 180 days after TCRalphabeta/CD19-depleted stem cell transplant. These receptors all come from a child under three years old who had a stem cell transplant for acute myeloid leukemia, so the T cells may come from the graft donor.

There are many counts of this clonotype. V gene TRBV28 combines with J gene TRBJ1-1, with 7 nucleotides matching TRBD1. CDR1 and CDR2 (germline): MDHEN, SYDVKM. This CDR3 is 20 amino acids long. Trimming took 6 bases from V and 1 from J; bases not matched to a gene: 23. The CDR3 bases are TGTGCCAGCAGCCCTGAACAATGGCCGGGACAGCTCTTACCGAACACTGAAGCTTTCTTT. It codes for CASSPEQWPGQLLPNTEAFF.

There are many counts of this clonotype. The J gene is TRBJ2-6, the V gene TRBV5-1; tentatively, D is TRBD1 (5 bases). Germline CDR1 is SGHRS and CDR2 is YFSETQ. CDR3 length: 16 amino acids. With 3 bases removed from V and 4 bases from J, the gap between germline ends came to 14 bases. CDR3 sequence (DNA): TGCGCCAGCAGCTCTACTGCAGGGTCAGGGGCCAACGTCCTGACTTTC. Protein sequence: CASSSTAGSGANVLTF.

This clonotype was detected ten times or more. This chain links TRBV5-1 with TRBJ1-1, with 10 bases fitting TRBD1. Per the germline V gene, CDR1 is SGHRS and CDR2 is YFSETQ. J lost 4 bases, V lost 0 bases, and 3 bases had no gene match. This CDR3 region has 15 residues. CDR3 region: CASSLGDRGITEAFF. In DNA, the CDR3 is TGCGCCAGCAGCTTGGGGGACAGGGGCATCACTGAAGCTTTCTTT.

The table lists this clonotype with many counts. The chain has TRBV18 and TRBJ2-4; TRBD1 matches 7 bases. CDR3 length equals 17 residues. The V gene's germline CDR1 is KGHSH and CDR2 LQKENI. J was trimmed by 0 bases and V by 3 bases; bases with no gene match: 8. The CDR3, as DNA: TGTGCCAGCTCACCGCTTCAGGGGGTTCTAGCCAAAAACATTCAGTACTTC. It encodes CASSPLQGVLAKNIQYF.

This clonotype was seen repeatedly, ten times or more. The V call is TRBV7-9, the J call TRBJ2-7, with 7 bases matching TRBD1. CDR3 length: 15 amino acids. The germline V gene encodes CDR1 SEHNR and CDR2 FQNEAQ (reference sequence). Unmatched junction bases numbered 8, after V lost 5 bases and J lost 1 base. CDR3 region: CASSENRDSSYEQYF. The CDR3 DNA reads as TGTGCCAGCAGCGAGAACAGGGACAGTTCCTACGAGCAGTACTTC.

This clonotype counts as medium-sized. The V gene is TRBV7-9, the J gene TRBJ2-2; D is uncertain. The germline V and J ends were trimmed by 4 bases and 5 bases, with 26 bases remaining between them. CDR3 length: 19 amino acids. Germline loops: CDR1 SEHNR, CDR2 FQNEAQ (reference sequence). The CDR3 nucleotides read TGTGCCAGCAGCTCCAACATAATATCATCCTCCCTGCGGACCGGGGAGCTGTTTTTT. This translates into CASSSNIISSSLRTGELFF.

This clonotype was counted at least ten times. The chain is built from TRBV7-9 and TRBJ2-1; TRBD2 matches 10 bases. The germline V gene encodes CDR1 SEHNR and CDR2 FQNEAQ (reference sequence). With 6 bases clipped from V and 4 bases from J, the junction kept 12 bases outside the gene matches. There are 17 residues in the CDR3. CDR3 DNA sequence: TGTGCCAGCAGTTCAAGGGCGACTAGCGGGTTTTACAATGAGCAGTTCTTC. Residues: CASSSRATSGFYNEQFF.

There are many counts of this clonotype. This rearrangement joins TRBV7-9 to TRBJ2-5; D unclear. The CDR3 is made up of 16 amino acids. V was cut by 3 bases and J by 0 bases, with 14 bases left in between. Germline V gene data show CDR1 as SEHNR and CDR2 as FQNEAQ (reference sequence). In DNA, the CDR3 is TGTGCCAGCAGCTTTGGTAGGGATTTGTACCAAGAGACCCAGTACTTC. Translation: CASSFGRDLYQETQYF.

This chain joins TRBV20-1 and TRBJ1-1, with D unclear. The germline gives CDR1 DFQATT, CDR2 SNEGSKA (reference sequence). CDR3 length: 15 amino acids. The V and J ends lost 3 bases and 0 bases respectively, with 14 bases between them. The CDR3 here is CSASTQSRLNTEAFF. The DNA of the CDR3 is TGCAGTGCTAGCACACAGAGCCGTTTGAACACTGAAGCTTTCTTT.

This clonotype is medium-sized (0.01 to 0.1%). J is TRBJ1-2 and V is TRBV12-3 or TRBV12-4; maybe TRBD1 (6 bases). V was cut by 6 bases and J by 2 bases, with 16 bases left in between. The CDR3 extends over 15 amino acids. Here the CDR3 DNA reads TGTGCCAGCAGCGGAGGGCTCAGGGGAAACTATGGCTACACCTTC. It yields the protein CASSGGLRGNYGYTF.

This clonotype was recorded at least ten times. The chain employs TRBV6-5 and TRBJ2-2; weak D call: TRBD2 (6 bases). CDR3 length: 16 amino acids. In germline, CDR1 is MNHEY, CDR2 SVGAGI. Trimming removed 4 bases from V and 3 bases from J, with 15 bases in between. CDR3 in amino acids: CASSSSSGWDTGELFF. DNA of the CDR3: TGTGCCAGCAGTTCCTCCAGCGGGTGGGACACCGGGGAGCTGTTTTTT.

At least ten counts were recorded for this clonotype. This chain connects TRBV7-9 to TRBJ1-1, with D possibly TRBD1 on 5 matching bases. V was cut by 8 bases and J by 0 bases, with 16 bases left in between. The germline gives CDR1 SEHNR, CDR2 FQNEAQ (reference sequence). This CDR3 is built from 15 residues. Written as DNA, the CDR3 is TGTGCCAGCCTGGAACAGGCCCTCATGAACACTGAAGCTTTCTTT. Its protein product is CASLEQALMNTEAFF.

This clonotype occurred many times. V gene TRBV12-3 or TRBV12-4 combines with J gene TRBJ2-5, with 9 bases fitting TRBD2. With V trimmed by 1 base and J by 4 bases, 7 bases remained unmatched. The CDR3 loop spans 16 amino acids. The CDR3: CASSLGAGGWGETQYF. CDR3 nucleotide sequence: TGTGCCAGCAGTTTAGGAGCGGGAGGATGGGGAGAGACCCAGTACTTC.

This clonotype was found many times. The J gene is TRBJ2-1, the V gene TRBV18, with 7 bases lining up with TRBD1. V shed 5 bases, J shed 4 bases, and the junction held 14 bases outside the gene matches. Looked up from germline, CDR1 is KGHSH and CDR2 is LQKENI. The CDR3 extends over 17 amino acids. Here the CDR3 DNA reads TGTGCCAGCTCATATCCCTCGACAGGGCATTCATACAATGAGCAGTTCTTC. Amino acid sequence: CASSYPSTGHSYNEQFF.

This clonotype was recorded many times. This chain links TRBV6-5 with TRBJ2-2, with D possibly being TRBD2 (6 bases). Looked up from germline, CDR1 is MNHEY and CDR2 is SVGAGI. The CDR3 length is 15 residues. V lost 6 bases and J lost 1, with 12 bases in between. The CDR3 nucleotides read TGTGCCAGCAGCCCTAGCGTTAAGAACACCGGGGAGCTGTTTTTT. This translates into CASSPSVKNTGELFF.

The sample holds many counts of this clonotype. V gene TRBV7-6 combines with J gene TRBJ2-3; unclear D gene. Trimming left V 5 bases short and J 2 bases short, with 8 bases between. CDR3 length: 13 amino acids. Germline lookup yields CDR1 SGHVS and CDR2 FNYEAQ. The CDR3 loop reads CASSPTDTDTQYF. In nucleotides, the CDR3 is TGTGCCAGCAGCCCCACGGACACAGATACGCAGTATTTT.

This clonotype has at least ten counts. A much more abundant neighbour one base away suggests this may be a read error. The chain links TRBV7-9 to TRBJ2-1; D possibly matches TRBD1 or TRBD2 (6 bases each). The length of the CDR3 is 17 residues. Germline V gives CDR1 SEHNR, CDR2 FQNEAQ (reference sequence). Trimming left V 5 bases short and J 9 bases short, with 26 bases between. For the CDR3, the DNA is TGTGCCAGCAGCCAAGGGTTAGGGGGAGGTCGGAAGAGTGAGCAGTTCTTC. Amino acids: CASSQGLGGGRKSEQFF.

This clonotype was seen at least ten times. The V gene is TRBV7-2, the J gene TRBJ1-2; D may be TRBD1 (5 bases). Per the germline V gene, CDR1 is SGHTA and CDR2 is FQGNSA. The CDR3 spans 14 residues. V lost 5 bases and J 2 bases, leaving 12 bases between the germline ends. The CDR3 nucleotides are TGTGCCAGCAGCATTGGGACGGCAAACTATGGCTACACCTTC. Translation: CASSIGTANYGYTF.

Relative to its sample, this clonotype is medium-sized. The chain carries TRBV21-1 and TRBJ2-7. TRBV21-1 is labeled a pseudogene. The CDR3 loop spans 12 amino acids. The CDR3 coding sequence is TGTGCCGGCGACTTAGAAGCCTACGAGCAGTACTTC. Translation: CAGDLEAYEQYF.

In this sample, this clonotype turned up many times. The chain couples TRBV11-3 to TRBJ2-1; no reliable D call. The CDR3 contains 14 residues. CDR1 is SGHNT, CDR2 YENEEA, per germline. V gave up 0 bases and J gave up 12 bases, with 15 bases separating them. The CDR3 spells CASSLDYTVSRQFF. CDR3 sequence (DNA): TGTGCCAGCAGCTTAGATTATACGGTCTCACGGCAGTTCTTC.

This chain connects TRBV11-1 to TRBJ1-1, with no clear D. The CDR3 is 15 amino acids. The ends were cut back, 2 bases at V and 1 base at J, with 11 bases in the middle. In germline, CDR1 is SGHAT, CDR2 FQDESV (reference sequence). The CDR3 bases are TGTGCCAGCAGCTTAATAGGCTCGGGGAACACTGAAGCTTTCTTT. This translates into CASSLIGSGNTEAFF.

The table lists this clonotype with many counts. The CDR3 spells CSARGTSGTPYEQYF. Written as DNA, the CDR3 is TGCAGTGCTAGGGGGACTAGCGGGACTCCCTACGAGCAGTACTTC. The chain combines TRBV20-1 with TRBJ2-7, with 13 nucleotides matching TRBD2. CDR3 size: 15 residues. Germline trimming cut 3 bases from V and 2 bases from J; bases unmatched to any gene: 4. CDR1 is DFQATT, CDR2 SNEGSKA, per germline (reference sequence).

This clonotype was seen many times. The chain carries TRBV27 and TRBJ2-1; D is possibly TRBD2 (6 bases). V dropped 2 bases and J dropped 9 bases, with 23 bases sitting between them. This CDR3 comprises 17 residues. Germline V gives CDR1 MNHEY, CDR2 SMNVEV (reference sequence). The CDR3 bases are TGTGCCAGCAGTTTAGAACCGGGACTCGTCCCTCTTCGTGAGCAGTTCTTC. Amino acid sequence: CASSLEPGLVPLREQFF.

This clonotype was seen at least ten times. The chain uses TRBV11-2 and TRBJ2-2, with D uncertain. The germline gives CDR1 SGHAT, CDR2 FQNNGV. The germline V and J ends were trimmed by 1 base and 0 bases, with 9 bases remaining between them. The CDR3 extends over 16 amino acids. This CDR3 is CASSLGGPSNTGELFF. The CDR3 nucleotides are TGTGCCAGCAGCTTAGGTGGACCATCGAACACCGGGGAGCTGTTTTTT.

Ten or more counts support this clonotype. The rearrangement uses TRBV6-2 or TRBV6-3 and TRBJ1-5, with D unresolved. With 7 bases removed from V and 2 bases from J, the gap between germline ends came to 15 bases. The CDR3 runs 15 residues. Germline assignment: CDR1 MNHEY and CDR2 SVGEGT. CDR3 in DNA: TGTGCCAGCACCCAACCAGCTTTGGGCAATCAGCCCCAGCATTTT. This gives the protein CASTQPALGNQPQHF.